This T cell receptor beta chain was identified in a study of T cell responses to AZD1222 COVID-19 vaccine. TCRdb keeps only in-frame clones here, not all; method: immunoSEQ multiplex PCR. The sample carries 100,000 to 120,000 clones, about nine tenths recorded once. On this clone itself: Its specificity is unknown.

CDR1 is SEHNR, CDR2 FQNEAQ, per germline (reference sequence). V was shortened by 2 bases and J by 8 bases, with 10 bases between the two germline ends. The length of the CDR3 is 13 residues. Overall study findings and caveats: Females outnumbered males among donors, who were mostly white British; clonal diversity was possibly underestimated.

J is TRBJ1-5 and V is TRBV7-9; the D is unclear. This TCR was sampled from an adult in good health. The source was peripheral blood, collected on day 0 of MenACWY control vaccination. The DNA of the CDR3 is TGTGCCAGCAGCTTAATGAGTATAGAGCCCCAGCATTTT. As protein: CASSLMSIEPQHF.